This T cell receptor beta chain came from a study of graft-versus-host responses after intestinal transplantation. As for the study in general: Those transplanted obtained multivisceral, liver-intestinal, or isolated intestinal grafts. Induction with anti-thymocyte globulin, then tacrolimus and steroids for around three years, was given to all recipients.

Findings of the study overall: There was an association between peak levels of circulating GvH clones and early post-transplant HvG declines.

Sequencing used immunoSEQ multiplex PCR; TCRdb keeps in-frame clones, though not all of them. The sample has fewer than 80,000 clones; roughly 90% are singletons. Trimming stripped 5 bases from V and 7 bases from J, with 24 bases between. CDR3 length: 16 amino acids. Germline V lookup: CDR1 MNHEY, CDR2 SMNVEV (reference sequence). Regarding this clone: The target antigen is unknown.

The clonotype comes from a human donor who was the organ donor for an intestinal transplant. The J gene is TRBJ2-7, the V gene TRBV27, with a tentative D call TRBD2 (6 bases). The material sequenced was unstimulated CD8+ T cells sorted from spleen or lymph node cells, taken before transplant. As DNA, the CDR3 is TGTGCCAGCAGTCCCGGGCGGGGCGGACCACCACAGGAGCAGTACTTC. It encodes CASSPGRGGPPQEQYF.